A selection of T cell receptor beta chains follows, all from one sample in a study of neurological immune-mediated disorders. Each CDR3 protein is one row after TCRdb ran MiXCR on the 5' RACE reads. The sample has almost 85,000 distinct CDR3 sequences, 2.5% to 3% seen once. Sequencing input: PBMCs. These receptors were collected from a woman aged 25 to 45 with multiple sclerosis. Both conserved end residues are part of each CDR3. A D gene is named only where the DNA matches it firmly. A clone size is listed for some rows: how often the clone was seen (once, few, many), or a class if it is expanded.

clone_size	v_call	j_call	d_call	cdr3_aa	cdr3_nt
many	TRBV5-1	TRBJ2-1	TRBD1	CASSLAGQGEGEQFF	TGCGCCAGCAGCTTGGCGGGACAGGGGGAGGGTGAGCAGTTCTTC
many	TRBV12-3/TRBV12-4	TRBJ2-3	NA	CASSLRGTDTQYF	TGTGCCAGCAGTTTAAGGGGCACAGATACGCAGTATTTT
many	TRBV6-2/TRBV6-3	TRBJ2-2	NA	CASSSSLQSTGELFF	TGTGCCAGCAGTAGCTCCCTCCAGAGTACCGGGGAGCTGTTTTTT
NA	TRBV15	TRBJ2-7	TRBD2	CATSRDAGDYNEQYF	TGTGCCACCAGCAGAGACGCGGGGGACTACAACGAGCAGTACTTC
many	TRBV7-2	TRBJ2-3	NA	CASSSWRPPTDTQYF	TGTGCCAGCAGCTCGTGGAGGCCACCCACAGATACGCAGTATTTT
many	TRBV7-9	TRBJ2-5	TRBD2	CASSPRGLAGVGEETQYF	TGTGCCAGCAGCCCACGGGGACTAGCGGGAGTAGGGGAAGAGACCCAGTACTTC
many	TRBV5-1	TRBJ2-3	NA	CASSLANGADTQYF	TGCGCCAGCAGCTTGGCCAATGGGGCAGATACGCAGTATTTT
many	TRBV10-3	TRBJ2-7	NA	CAIGTPQEGEQYF	TGTGCCATCGGGACGCCCCAAGAGGGCGAGCAGTACTTC
many	TRBV5-1	TRBJ2-5	NA	CASSLKQTGGETQYF	TGCGCCAGCAGCTTAAAGCAGACTGGGGGGGAGACCCAGTACTTC
many	TRBV4-3	TRBJ1-2	NA	CASSQVPAEDYGYTF	TGCGCCAGCAGCCAAGTACCCGCAGAGGACTATGGCTACACCTTC
many	TRBV6-6	TRBJ2-7	NA	CASSAVTSSSYEQYF	TGTGCCAGCAGCGCGGTGACGTCAAGCTCCTACGAGCAGTACTTC
many	TRBV10-1	TRBJ2-7	NA	CASSESLFHEQYF	TGCGCCAGCAGTGAGTCATTATTCCACGAGCAGTACTTC
few	TRBV5-1	TRBJ1-6	NA	CASSLSRNSTLNF	TGCGCCAGCAGCTTGTCACGGAATTCAACCCTCAACTTT
many	TRBV12-3/TRBV12-4	TRBJ2-3	TRBD1	CASSQRTGFRTDTQYF	TGTGCCAGCAGCCAAAGGACAGGTTTTAGGACAGATACGCAGTATTTT
many	TRBV6-2/TRBV6-3	TRBJ2-5	NA	CASSYALAGETQYF	TGTGCCAGCAGTTACGCCCTAGCAGGGGAGACCCAGTACTTC
many	TRBV15	TRBJ2-1	NA	CATSNQYNEQFF	TGTGCCACCAGCAACCAGTACAATGAGCAGTTCTTC
many	TRBV27	TRBJ2-1	TRBD2	CASSPRGGLATDEQFF	TGTGCCAGCAGTCCGAGAGGCGGACTAGCCACCGATGAGCAGTTCTTC
many	TRBV28	TRBJ2-7	NA	CASRLNYEQYF	TGTGCCAGCAGACTGAACTACGAGCAGTACTTC
many	TRBV3-1	TRBJ2-3	NA	CASSQDWAPQYF	TGTGCCAGCAGCCAAGATTGGGCTCCGCAGTATTTT
many	TRBV12-3/TRBV12-4	TRBJ2-3	NA	CASSLRDHAGGQYF	TGTGCCAGCAGCCTCCGGGACCACGCTGGAGGGCAGTATTTT
many	TRBV15	TRBJ2-3	TRBD2	CATKSGRATDTQYF	TGTGCCACCAAAAGCGGGAGGGCCACAGATACGCAGTATTTT
many	TRBV20-1	TRBJ2-4	TRBD2	CSAKELAGVSDIQYF	TGCAGTGCTAAAGAACTAGCGGGAGTTTCGGACATTCAGTACTTC
many	TRBV27	TRBJ1-2	NA	CASSPSRGATSGYTF	TGTGCCAGCAGTCCATCCCGTGGGGCTACCTCTGGCTACACCTTC
many	TRBV28	TRBJ1-6	NA	CASSGTRAYNSPLHF	TGTGCCAGCAGCGGTACGAGGGCCTATAATTCACCCCTCCACTTT
many	TRBV7-8	TRBJ2-5	NA	CASSPFSGRKETQYF	TGTGCCAGCAGCCCGTTTTCTGGCAGAAAAGAGACCCAGTACTTC
many	TRBV5-1	TRBJ2-5	NA	CASREGTAKETQYF	TGCGCCAGCAGGGAGGGGACAGCCAAAGAGACCCAGTACTTC
many	TRBV27	TRBJ1-1	NA	CASSSDSEAFF	TGTGCCAGCAGTTCGGACAGTGAAGCTTTCTTT
many	TRBV15	TRBJ2-7	NA	CATSRRSGSYEQYF	TGTGCCACCAGCCGTCGGAGCGGGTCCTACGAGCAGTACTTC
many	TRBV5-1	TRBJ2-7	NA	CASSLEAGTEQYF	TGCGCCAGCAGCTTGGAGGCGGGAACCGAGCAGTACTTC
many	TRBV7-2	TRBJ1-5	NA	CASSSTGRRNQPQHF	TGTGCCAGCAGCTCAACAGGGAGGCGCAATCAGCCCCAGCATTTT